These T cell receptor beta chains were read from a single sample in a study of shared clonotypes between healthy human individuals. The assay was immunoSEQ multiplex PCR, and TCRdb's table has in-frame clones only and misses some. The sample has approximately 500,000 clones, 90% to 96% seen once. Material: naive CD4+ T cells sorted from blood. The receptors originated from a woman younger than 45 in good health. CDR3s include the opening cysteine and the closing phenylalanine or tryptophan. A D gene is named only where the DNA matches it firmly. Clone size is stated in some rows and not others, as once, few, many or a class when expanded.

>.|TRBV28|TRBJ2-7|.
TGTGCCAGCAGTCGGAGGGCTACCTACGAGCAGTACTTC
CASSRRATYEQYF
>.|TRBV6-5|TRBJ2-1|.
TGTGCCAGCAGTTATCTTCAGGGGAGCAATGAGCAGTTCTTC
CASSYLQGSNEQFF
>.|TRBV28|TRBJ1-2|.
TGTGCCAGCAGTTCGCTGGACCCCAAAACGAACTATGGCTACACCTTC
CASSSLDPKTNYGYTF
>TRBD1|TRBV19|TRBJ2-3|.
TGTGCCAGTAGCCTACCTGGGACAGGCGGTCCTACGCAGTATTTT
CASSLPGTGGPTQYF
>.|TRBV7-9|TRBJ2-3|.
TGTGCCAGCAGCTTAAAAATCGGGCCCAGCACAGATACGCAGTATTTT
CASSLKIGPSTDTQYF
>TRBD1|TRBV29-1|TRBJ1-2|.
TGCAGCGCCAGGGACAGGGGTGGCTACACCTTC
CSARDRGGYTF
>TRBD1|TRBV2|TRBJ1-2|.
TGTGCCAGCAGTGACCAGGGACAGGGGGACTATGGCTACACCTTC
CASSDQGQGDYGYTF
>.|TRBV5-1|TRBJ2-3|.
TGCGCCAGCAGCTTGCGCGCGGGAGATACGCAGTATTTT
CASSLRAGDTQYF
>.|TRBV28|TRBJ2-3|once
TGTGCCAGCAGTACGGTTGGGACAGATACGCAGTATTTT
CASSTVGTDTQYF
>TRBD2|TRBV4-1|TRBJ2-3|.
TGCGCCAGCAGCCAAGTGGGCGGGAGAACAGATACGCAGTATTTT
CASSQVGGRTDTQYF
>.|TRBV29-1|TRBJ1-1|.
TGCAGCGCCGTCCAAAGGACGGCGAACACTGAAGCTTTCTTT
CSAVQRTANTEAFF
>.|TRBV14|TRBJ2-1|.
TGTGCCAGCAGCCAAGAATTGATCGGGAATGAGCAGTTCTTC
CASSQELIGNEQFF
>.|TRBV27|TRBJ2-7|.
TGTGCCAGCAGCCGTAGAAGGGTCAGGGGGGGACCCTTCTACGAGCAGTACTTC
CASSRRRVRGGPFYEQYF
>TRBD1|TRBV2|TRBJ1-4|.
TGTGCCAGCAGCACAGGGGGCTTGGGGGAAAAACTGTTTTTT
CASSTGGLGEKLFF
>TRBD1|TRBV28|TRBJ2-2|.
TGTGCCAGCAGTCCCGCCGGGACAGGGGACACCGGGGAGCTGTTTTTT
CASSPAGTGDTGELFF
>.|TRBV27|TRBJ1-4|.
TGTGCCAGCAGTTTAACCTCAACTAATGAAAAACTGTTTTTT
CASSLTSTNEKLFF
>TRBD2|TRBV7-8|TRBJ2-5|.
TGTGCCAGCAGCTTAGCGCCCGGACTAGGCCTTAGGGAGACCCAGTACTTC
CASSLAPGLGLRETQYF
>.|TRBV7-3|TRBJ2-3|.
TGTGCCAGCAGCTTAGAGATTTCTGGGGATACGCAGTATTTT
CASSLEISGDTQYF
>.|TRBV4-1|TRBJ2-2|.
TGCGCCAGCAGCCAGGGGAGCACGGTAAACACCGGGGAGCTGTTTTTT
CASSQGSTVNTGELFF
>.|TRBV27|TRBJ2-4|.
TGTGCCAGCAGTCCCTCTTTCTCGTCACTAGCCAAAAACATTCAGTACTTC
CASSPSFSSLAKNIQYF
>TRBD2|TRBV6-5|TRBJ2-7|.
TGTGCCAGCGGCCTTAGCGGGAGGCCCTACGAGCAGTACTTC
CASGLSGRPYEQYF
>TRBD2|TRBV6-5|TRBJ2-7|.
TGTGCCAGCAGAGCGGGGCAAGACTACGAGCAGTACTTC
CASRAGQDYEQYF
>.|TRBV25-1|TRBJ1-4|.
TGTGCCAGCAGTGAAGGGGGAGTGAGGGGTATGAACGAAAAACTGTTTTTT
CASSEGGVRGMNEKLFF
>TRBD2|TRBV5-4|TRBJ2-7|.
TGTGCCAGCACCAGGACTAGCGGGACTTACGAGCAGTACTTC
CASTRTSGTYEQYF
>.|TRBV29-1|TRBJ2-1|.
TGCAGCGTTGAAAAGAAGGAGCCTGGGGGATTCCTCAACAATGAGCAGTTCTTC
CSVEKKEPGGFLNNEQFF
>.|TRBV5-6|TRBJ2-7|.
TGTGCCAGCAGCTTTTATACAGGGAACAACGAGCAGTACTTC
CASSFYTGNNEQYF
>TRBD1|TRBV28|TRBJ2-1|.
TGTGCCAGCAGTCGAGCCGGGACAGGGAACAATGAGCAGTTCTTC
CASSRAGTGNNEQFF
>TRBD2|TRBV9|TRBJ2-1|.
TGTGCCAGCAGCCTATCTAGCGGGAACTACAATGAGCAGTTCTTC
CASSLSSGNYNEQFF
>.|TRBV28|TRBJ1-2|.
TGTGCCAGCAGTCCCGCAGAATGGACAGCGAGCTATGGCTACACCTTC
CASSPAEWTASYGYTF
>.|TRBV9|TRBJ1-5|once
TGTGCCAGCAGCGAAAGCGGGGGTCAGCCCCAGCATTTT
CASSESGGQPQHF
>TRBD2|TRBV9|TRBJ2-1|.
TGTGCCAGCAGCGGACCGGGACTAGCGGGAAATGGGGAGCAGTTCTTC
CASSGPGLAGNGEQFF
>TRBD1|TRBV5-8|TRBJ1-4|.
TGTGCCAGCAGCGGGAGGACAGGGGGGAATGAAAAACTGTTTTTT
CASSGRTGGNEKLFF
>.|TRBV5-5|TRBJ2-7|.
TGTGCCAGCAGCTTGCAGGGCTCCTACGAGCAGTACTTC
CASSLQGSYEQYF
>.|TRBV28|TRBJ2-7|.
TGTGCCAGCAGTTTAGTCTCCCCCTACGAGCAGTACTTC
CASSLVSPYEQYF
>TRBD1|TRBV5-1|TRBJ1-6|.
TGCGCCAGCAGCTTGGGGACAGGATATAATTCACCCCTCCACTTT
CASSLGTGYNSPLHF
>TRBD1|TRBV7-8|TRBJ2-2|.
TGTGCCAGCAGCTTGGACAGGGGTCTGAACACCGGGGAGCTGTTTTTT
CASSLDRGLNTGELFF
>.|TRBV18|TRBJ2-7|.
TGTGCCAGCTCGTCGGGGACGGGATCTTCCTACGAGCAGTACTTC
CASSSGTGSSYEQYF
>.|TRBV18|TRBJ1-5|.
TGTGCCAGCTCACCGGGGTCAGCGCAGCCCCAGCATTTT
CASSPGSAQPQHF
>TRBD2|TRBV27|TRBJ2-1|once
TGTGCCAGCAGCCCAAGGGAGGGTAATGAGCAGTTCTTC
CASSPREGNEQFF
>TRBD2|TRBV28|TRBJ2-3|.
TGTGCCAGCAGTCCTCGAGCGGGGCTCGGAGATACGCAGTATTTT
CASSPRAGLGDTQYF
>.|TRBV19|TRBJ2-7|.
TGTGCCAGTAGTGATTCGGGGAGAGCCTACGAGCAGTACTTC
CASSDSGRAYEQYF
>TRBD2|TRBV6-5|TRBJ2-3|.
TGTGCCAGCAGCTATACTAGCGCCACAGATACGCAGTATTTT
CASSYTSATDTQYF
>.|TRBV19|TRBJ1-2|.
TGTGCCAGTAGTATCGGGAGTTCCTATGGCTACACCTTC
CASSIGSSYGYTF
>.|TRBV18|TRBJ2-3|.
TGTGCCAGCTCTCGGAGCGGATACCTCACAGATACGCAGTATTTT
CASSRSGYLTDTQYF
>TRBD2|TRBV18|TRBJ2-1|.
TGTGCCAGCTCACCACTCGCGGGCGGGAGCATCAATGAGCAGTTCTTC
CASSPLAGGSINEQFF
>.|TRBV4-2|TRBJ1-3|.
TGTGCCAGCAGCCAAGCGGAGAAAACCTCTGGAAACACCATATATTTT
CASSQAEKTSGNTIYF
>TRBD1|TRBV5-4|TRBJ1-2|.
TGTGCCAGCAGCTCGACAGGGGGCGGCTATGGCTACACCTTC
CASSSTGGGYGYTF
>.|TRBV18|TRBJ2-3|.
TGTGCCAGCTCACCAAGGGGAGGTTCTAGCACAGATACGCAGTATTTT
CASSPRGGSSTDTQYF
>.|TRBV28|TRBJ2-7|.
TGTGCCAGCAGTTCCCACCCGGACAGCGGCCAGGAGCAGTACTTC
CASSSHPDSGQEQYF
>.|TRBV5-1|TRBJ1-2|.
TGCGCCAGCAGCTTGGACAGGGTGATGGGCTACACCTTC
CASSLDRVMGYTF
>.|TRBV18|TRBJ2-7|.
TGTGCCAGCTCACCCCATGGGCGCGGGACGTCCTACGAGCAGTACTTC
CASSPHGRGTSYEQYF
>.|TRBV28|TRBJ2-3|.
TGTGCCAGCAGTTTCAGTCACGCAGATACGCAGTATTTT
CASSFSHADTQYF
>.|TRBV30|TRBJ1-1|.
TGTGCCTGGAGCTGGATTGAGAAAAGAAAAAACACTGAAGCTTTCTTT
CAWSWIEKRKNTEAFF
>TRBD2|TRBV5-8|TRBJ2-7|.
TGTGCCAGCAGCTTAATACTAGCGGGAGGGCCCTCCTACGAGCAGTACTTC
CASSLILAGGPSYEQYF
>TRBD1|TRBV19|TRBJ2-7|once
TGTGCCAGTAGTATGGGACAGGGACTCTACGAGCAGTACTTC
CASSMGQGLYEQYF